Below are 22 T cell receptor beta chains sequenced from a single sample in a study of blood T cell repertoires in COVID-19. Assay used: immunoSEQ multiplex PCR; TCRdb lists only in-frame clones, some missing. The repertoire includes about 280,000 clones, approximately 85% of them detected once, and 13% sits in the top ten. Specimen: peripheral blood. These receptors were taken from a human donor in a cohort sampled during active COVID-19.

The rearrangement uses TRBV3-1 (or the pseudogene TRBV3-2) and TRBJ2-3; D ambiguous. CDR1 and CDR2 (germline): LGHDT, YNNKEL (reference sequence). Trimming removed 1 base at V and 5 bases at J, with 7 bases between. The CDR3 loop spans 13 amino acids. CDR3 DNA sequence: TGTGCCAGCAGCCAAGGTCAGGTAGATACGCAGTATTTT. This codes for CASSQGQVDTQYF.

The gene calls are TRBV4-1 and TRBJ2-2, with D maybe TRBD1 (5 bases). The V end lost 4 bases, the J end lost 0 bases, and 12 bases lay between the germline ends. Per germline, CDR1 MGHRA and CDR2 YSYEKL. This CDR3 is 16 amino acids long. The CDR3 nucleotides read TGCGCCAGCAGCCCTATAGGGGAAACGAACACCGGGGAGCTGTTTTTT. Translation: CASSPIGETNTGELFF.

The genes are TRBV5-1 and TRBJ2-2; 8 bases fit TRBD1. Germline CDR1 is SGHRS and CDR2 is YFSETQ. J gave up 4 bases and V 7 bases, and 6 bases lay outside the gene matches. The CDR3 consists of 14 residues. This chain's CDR3 is CASSDRDSTGELFF. CDR3 sequence (DNA): TGCGCCAGCTCGGACAGGGATTCCACCGGGGAGCTGTTTTTT.

The genes are TRBV9 and TRBJ2-7; 10 bases are shared with TRBD2. Germline lookup yields CDR1 SGDLS and CDR2 YYNGEE. Trimming took 0 bases from V and 3 from J; bases not matched to a gene: 6. The CDR3 has 16 amino acids. The CDR3 region is CASSVGTSGPNYEQYF. The CDR3 nucleotides are TGTGCCAGCAGCGTAGGGACTAGCGGACCTAACTACGAGCAGTACTTC.

The chain couples TRBV7-9 to TRBJ2-1; D is unclear. Trimming left V 4 bases short and J 3 bases short, with 10 bases between. There are 14 residues in the CDR3. The germline CDR1 and CDR2 sequences are SEHNR and FQNEAQ (reference sequence). The CDR3 bases are TGTGCCAGCAGCTCGACTTCCAACTACAATGAGCAGTTCTTC. This encodes CASSSTSNYNEQFF.

This chain links TRBV3-1 (or the pseudogene TRBV3-2) with TRBJ2-7; maybe TRBD2 (6 bases). CDR3 size: 16 residues. With 0 bases removed from V and 7 bases from J, the gap between germline ends came to 19 bases. From germline, CDR1 is LGHDT and CDR2 YNNKEL (reference sequence). CDR3 sequence reads: CASSQEEGSPWGEQYF. As DNA, the CDR3 is TGTGCCAGCAGCCAAGAGGAGGGAAGTCCCTGGGGGGAGCAGTACTTC.

This chain joins TRBV6-6 and TRBJ2-7; TRBD1 matches 11 bases. The CDR3 covers 14 residues. V was pared by 6 bases and J by 3 bases, with 4 bases of the junction left unmatched. CDR1 and CDR2 (germline): MNHNY, SVGAGI (reference sequence). The CDR3, as DNA: TGTGCCAGCAGCCGAGGGACAGGGGGCTACGAGCAGTACTTC. Translation: CASSRGTGGYEQYF.

The rearrangement uses TRBV6-5 and TRBJ2-7; D gene uncertain. The CDR3 is 16 amino acids. V lost 2 bases to trimming and J lost 1 base, with 15 bases between them. Germline lookup yields CDR1 MNHEY and CDR2 SVGAGI. The CDR3 sequence is CASSYELSTLSYEQYF. Written as DNA, the CDR3 is TGTGCCAGCAGTTACGAATTGTCAACTTTGTCCTACGAGCAGTACTTC.

This clone was recorded only once. This chain links TRBV5-1 with TRBJ2-2; tentatively, D is TRBD2 (6 bases). V gave up 4 bases and J gave up 5 bases, with 15 bases separating them. The CDR3 contains 15 residues. The germline CDR1 and CDR2 sequences are SGHRS and YFSETQ. The CDR3 DNA reads TGCGCCAGCAGCCCGGACTATTTGTCGACCGGGGAGCTGTTTTTT. It is translated as CASSPDYLSTGELFF.

The chain is built from TRBV10-3 and TRBJ2-7; D might be TRBD1 (6 bases). Trimming took off 6 bases at V and 2 bases at J, with 14 bases between the two ends. The germline V gene has CDR1 ENHRY and CDR2 SYGVKD. The CDR3 is 14 amino acids. This CDR3 reads CAIRKDSQTYEQYF. CDR3 bases: TGTGCCATCAGAAAGGACAGTCAGACCTACGAGCAGTACTTC.

This chain links TRBV10-2 with TRBJ1-3; D remains ambiguous. Between the trimmed V and J ends, which lost 4 bases and 3 bases, there was a span of 10 bases. Germline assignment: CDR1 WSHSY and CDR2 SAAADI. This CDR3 spans 14 amino acids. For the CDR3, the DNA is TGCGCCAGCAGTGCAGTCCAGTTTGGAAACACCATATATTTT. This translates into CASSAVQFGNTIYF.

The J gene is TRBJ1-5, the V gene TRBV2; possible D gene TRBD1, 5 bases. This CDR3 contains 16 residues. Trimming removed 0 bases at V and 3 bases at J, with 12 bases between. CDR1 and CDR2 (germline): SNHLY, FYNNEI. The CDR3 DNA reads TGTGCCAGCAGTGAAGCATTTCAGGGTAACAATCAGCCCCAGCATTTT. Protein sequence: CASSEAFQGNNQPQHF.

The gene calls are TRBV29-1 and TRBJ2-3, with 9 bases fitting TRBD1. Germline V lookup: CDR1 SQVTM, CDR2 ANQGSEA. The length of the CDR3 is 14 residues. Losses at the gene ends were 8 bases for V and 1 base for J; bases not matched to a gene: 7. CDR3 in amino acids: CSTNRDRGTDTQYF. The CDR3 DNA reads TGCAGCACCAACCGGGACAGGGGCACAGATACGCAGTATTTT.

V is TRBV20-1 and J is TRBJ1-1; D uncertain. This CDR3 has 11 amino acids. V was clipped by 4 bases and J by 0 bases, with 3 bases between them. Germline loops: CDR1 DFQATT, CDR2 SNEGSKA (reference sequence). The CDR3 bases are TGCAGTGCTAACATGAACACTGAAGCTTTCTTT. Translated: CSANMNTEAFF.

A word on this clone: One junction end disagrees with the germline gene, perhaps due to a read error. V and J are TRBV27 and TRBJ1-1; possible D gene TRBD1, 5 bases. The CDR3 totals 13 residues. Looked up from germline, CDR1 is MNHEY and CDR2 is SMNVEV (reference sequence). CDR3 region: CASCFRARTEAFF. DNA of the CDR3: TGTGCCAGCTGTTTCAGGGCAAGGACTGAAGCTTTCTTT.

V usage is TRBV11-2 and J usage is TRBJ1-3, with TRBD1 matching over 9 bases. CDR1 is SGHAT, CDR2 FQNNGV, per germline. The CDR3 loop spans 15 amino acids. V was pared by 5 bases and J by 3 bases, with 5 bases of the junction left unmatched. The CDR3 bases are TGTGCCAGCAGCCCACAGGGGGCGCTTGGAAACACCATATATTTT. Translation: CASSPQGALGNTIYF.

This rearrangement joins TRBV6-5 to TRBJ2-2; D gene uncertain. CDR1 and CDR2 (germline): MNHEY, SVGAGI. Trimming left V 2 bases short and J 7 bases short, with 8 bases between. The CDR3 has 13 residues. The CDR3 DNA sequence: TGTGCCAGCAGTTACACCCTAAGCGGGGAGCTGTTTTTT. Its translation is CASSYTLSGELFF.

This chain links TRBV29-1 with TRBJ2-1; 8 bases agree with TRBD2. The CDR3 loop spans 14 amino acids. The ends lost 3 bases at V and 7 bases at J; junction bases unmatched: 8. CDR1 is SQVTM and CDR2 is ANQGSEA in the germline V gene. This chain's CDR3 is CSVEGGTRGNEQFF. The CDR3 DNA is TGCAGCGTTGAGGGAGGGACTAGGGGGAATGAGCAGTTCTTC.

The rearrangement links TRBV21-1 to TRBJ1-5; no check of the table's D call, TRBD1, against the DNA was made. TRBV21-1 is designated a pseudogene. This CDR3 is built from 18 residues. The CDR3 loop reads CASSKKGQGPEINQPQHF. CDR3 coding DNA: TGTGCCAGCAGCAAAAAGGGACAGGGACCCGAAATCAATCAGCCCCAGCATTTT.

The V gene is TRBV7-9, the J gene TRBJ2-4; no definite D call. Trimming stripped 8 bases from V and 1 base from J, with 6 bases between. Per germline, CDR1 SEHNR and CDR2 FQNEAQ (reference sequence). The CDR3 loop spans 12 amino acids. The CDR3 spells CASSSAKNIQYF. Here the CDR3 DNA reads TGTGCCAGCTCCTCGGCCAAAAACATTCAGTACTTC.

The chain recombines TRBV19 with TRBJ2-2; D uncertain. V was cut by 4 bases and J by 1 base, with 10 bases left in between. Germline CDR1 LNHDA, CDR2 SQIVND (reference sequence). This CDR3 region has 15 residues. CDR3 DNA: TGTGCCAGTAGTAACGTCGGCGGGAACACCGGGGAGCTGTTTTTT. Its translation is CASSNVGGNTGELFF.

This chain links TRBV24-1 with TRBJ2-7, with D tentatively TRBD1 (5 bases). Germline V gives CDR1 KGHDR, CDR2 SFDVKD. V dropped 3 bases and J dropped 4 bases, with 15 bases sitting between them. The CDR3 length is 15 residues. The CDR3 DNA follows: TGTGCCACCAGTGATCCCAAGACGTCAGGGTACGAGCAGTACTTC. Protein product: CATSDPKTSGYEQYF.